Sequencing of this T cell receptor beta chain was carried out in a study of blood T cell repertoires in COVID-19 (dated by TCRdb to the early 2020s). Study-wide context: Samples from collaborators originated in the United States, Italy and Spain and spanned both the acute and convalescent phases of COVID-19. The prospective study material was composed of cDNA or gDNA derived from T cells, B-cell-depleted T cells, or PBMCs. Deeply sampled blood TCRbeta repertoires from subjects exposed to, actively infected with, or recovered from COVID-19 were included in the dataset. The repertoires were released in a freely available public database meant as a resource for research on the immune response to SARS-CoV-2. The samples were drawn from two sources: the first 160 participants of the ongoing ImmuneRACE study, and over 1,000 subjects contributed by 6 global collaborators. The sample metadata nearly always contained a de-identified subject ID, COVID-19 status, age in years and sex. Where available, HLA class I and class II types were taken from metadata supplied by the sample provider and were not determined by assay-based typing.

As regards this clone: It has no known antigen specificity. It has no much larger one-base neighbor in the sample; base qualities were not kept.

Cut back by 2 bases and 4 bases, the V and J ends lie 4 bases apart. Measured from the cysteine to the phenylalanine, the CDR3 is 12 residues long. CDR3 DNA only is kept here, 36 bases in frame from base 1. The germline V gene (reference sequence) provides CDR1 PRHDT and CDR2 FYEKMQ. The immunoSEQ Assay, a bias-controlled multiplex PCR, was used to amplify TCRbeta CDR3 regions from genomic DNA. Per the authors' processing: Nucleated cell counts per sample were estimated from amplification of reference gene primers within the assay. To quantify the absolute abundance of each unique TCRbeta CDR3 rearrangement, sequence reads were collapsed and filtered. Productive Simpson clonality was computed per sample as the square root of Simpson's diversity index over productive rearrangements. Entries here come from immuneACCESS through TCRdb and include only in-frame sequences with V and J called. Some clones fail to appear in such tables; in the studies checked, an unresolved V gene covers under half of the shortfall, and the cause of the remainder is unknown. The DNA gave D and trimming, while V, J and clone size come from that table. The sample table holds more than 75,000 clones, of which approximately 90% were seen once. Under 9.5% of the sample belongs to the ten largest clones.

Collaborating institutions collected whole blood in K2EDTA tubes following their own protocols. Collaborator samples were shipped for TCRbeta analysis as frozen whole blood, isolated PBMCs, or DNA extracted from either sample type. The study at large found these results: Clinical and demographic metadata were provided uncurated, with the amount varying by source and participant.

Rearrangement joined TRBV13 to TRBJ2-3; the D gene remains uncertain. Sequenced sample: peripheral blood. The source is a man aged 25-40 years with acute or convalescent COVID-19. The CDR3 amino acid sequence is: CASSLRADTQYF. The sequenced DNA: TGTGCCAGCAGCTTAAGAGCAGATACGCAGTATTTT.